This entry lists 7 T cell receptor beta chains sequenced from one sample in a study of blood T cell repertoires in COVID-19. The protocol was immunoSEQ multiplex PCR, while the TCRdb copy is restricted to in-frame clones and leaves out a portion. The top ten hold roughly 8.6% of the sample, which has roughly 180,000 clones, 76% seen once. The sample taken for sequencing was peripheral blood. The receptors shown here come from a woman between 45 and 65 years old with active or convalescent COVID-19.

The chain recombines TRBV30 with TRBJ1-2; TRBD1 matches at 8 bases. The trim removed 5 bases at V and 7 bases at J, leaving 9 bases unmatched. From germline, CDR1 is GTSNPN and CDR2 SVGIG (reference sequence). The CDR3 sequence is 13 residues long. In DNA form, the CDR3 reads TGTGCCTGGGGCCGGGACAGGCCCCGTGGCTACACCTTC. Amino acid sequence: CAWGRDRPRGYTF.

V usage is TRBV6-2 or TRBV6-3 and J usage is TRBJ1-1; D call uncertain. Looked up from germline, CDR1 is MNHEY and CDR2 is SVGEGT. This CDR3 spans 13 amino acids. The germline V and J ends were trimmed by 2 bases and 10 bases, with 14 bases remaining between them. CDR3 sequence (DNA): TGTGCCAGCAGTTACACGGGTGAAAGAGGAGCTTTCTTT. It translates to CASSYTGERGAFF.

This clone was counted between two and nine times. The chain is built from TRBV29-1 and TRBJ2-7; 13 nucleotides agree with TRBD2. Germline V gene sequence: CDR1 SQVTM, CDR2 ANQGSEA. The CDR3 sequence is 14 residues long. Trimming removed 3 bases from V and 6 bases from J; junction bases left unmatched: 5. The CDR3 bases are TGCAGCGTTGATAAGGGACTAGCGGGAACCGAGCAGTACTTC. It yields the protein CSVDKGLAGTEQYF.

The chain employs TRBV4-2 and TRBJ2-2; 10 bases are a match to TRBD2. V lost 0 bases, J lost 1 base, and 2 bases stayed unmatched. CDR3 length: 17 amino acids. CDR1 and CDR2 (germline): LGHNA, YNFKEQ. The CDR3 sequence is CASSQDWTSGNTGELFF. The DNA of the CDR3 is TGTGCCAGCAGCCAAGATTGGACTAGCGGGAACACCGGGGAGCTGTTTTTT.

The chain joins TRBV6-5 to TRBJ1-2, with 8 bases lining up with TRBD1. The V segment lost 2 bases and the J segment 5 bases; nucleotides outside the gene matches: 7. The germline gives CDR1 MNHEY, CDR2 SVGAGI. This CDR3 has 15 amino acids. DNA of the CDR3: TGTGCCAGCAGTTACCCGGGACAGGAGGGGTATGGCTACACCTTC. Its protein product is CASSYPGQEGYGYTF.

This chain connects TRBV2 to TRBJ1-5, with 10 positions matching TRBD1. There are 15 residues in the CDR3. V trimming: 6 bases; J trimming: 4 bases; junction bases outside the gene matches: 6. CDR1 is SNHLY and CDR2 is FYNNEI in the germline V gene. The CDR3, as DNA: TGTGCCAGCAGGAGGGGACAGGGGCCGAATCAGCCCCAGCATTTT. Its translation is CASRRGQGPNQPQHF.

The chain links TRBV6-2 or TRBV6-3 to TRBJ2-7, with a weak D call TRBD1 (5 bases). The V and J ends lost 2 bases and 2 bases respectively, with 7 bases between them. Germline lookup yields CDR1 MNHEY and CDR2 SVGEGT. The CDR3 is made up of 13 amino acids. As DNA, the CDR3 is TGTGCCAGCAGTTACGTACAGGCCTACGAGCAGTACTTC. Protein sequence: CASSYVQAYEQYF.